The sequence of this TCR beta chain was determined in a study of circulating and synovial CD4+ cells in juvenile arthritis. By sample share, this clone is large. Its antigen is currently unknown. This table comes from immunoSEQ multiplex PCR, and its TCRdb copy is limited to in-frame clones, with some not included. The repertoire consists of over 30,000 clones, with over 85% occurring once and the leading ten covering around 0.7%. Study conclusions and caveats: These blood cells shared more CDR3 sequences with synovium than bulk blood. Traditional Vbeta family usage analysis missed the pathogenic-like versus bulk difference. Bulk blood CD4 repertoires were more diverse than these.

Germline CDR1 is KGHSH and CDR2 is LQKENI. The V gene end was trimmed by 1 base and the J gene end by 8 bases; junction bases not matched to a gene: 3. The CDR3 spans 14 residues. The chain uses TRBV18 and TRBJ2-1, with 9 bases that match TRBD1. Specimen: CD4+ T cells from blood. The receptor was isolated from a human donor with juvenile idiopathic arthritis. CDR3: CASSPRTGVDEQFF. The CDR3 coding sequence is TGTGCCAGCTCACCACGGACAGGGGTGGATGAGCAGTTCTTC.